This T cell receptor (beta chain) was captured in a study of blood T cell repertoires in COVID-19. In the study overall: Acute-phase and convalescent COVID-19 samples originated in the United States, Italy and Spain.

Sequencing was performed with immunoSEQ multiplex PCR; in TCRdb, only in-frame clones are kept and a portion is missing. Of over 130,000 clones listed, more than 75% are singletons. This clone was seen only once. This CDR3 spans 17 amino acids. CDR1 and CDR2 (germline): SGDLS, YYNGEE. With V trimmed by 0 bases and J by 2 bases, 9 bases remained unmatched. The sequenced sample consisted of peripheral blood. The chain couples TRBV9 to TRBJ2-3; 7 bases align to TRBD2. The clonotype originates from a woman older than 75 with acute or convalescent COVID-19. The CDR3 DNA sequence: TGTGCCAGCAGCGTAGTGAGCGGGATCGGTCACACAGATACGCAGTATTTT. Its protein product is CASSVVSGIGHTDTQYF.